The TCR beta chain under discussion was sequenced for a study of CD8 T cells in ankylosing spondylitis. Ten or more counts support this clonotype. Antigen specificity is unknown. Study-level findings and limits: Reactive arthritis synovial fluid and blood previously showed some of these motif variants.

The CDR3 covers 14 residues. CDR1 is MGHRA and CDR2 is YSYEKL in the germline V gene. The V end lost 1 base, the J end lost 6 bases, and 12 bases lay between the germline ends. TCRdb itself ran the 5' RACE reads through MiXCR, one entry per CDR3 protein. The top ten clones hold under 15% of a sample with some 130,000 distinct CDR3 sequences, more than 5.5% of them seen once. The chain has TRBV4-1 and TRBJ1-2; D remains ambiguous. Sequenced sample: blood, either unsorted or a sorted T cell fraction (not recorded which). This TCR was sampled from a female donor with ankylosing spondylitis or in good health (not recorded which). The CDR3 DNA sequence: TGCGCCAGCAGCCAAGCGTCCCTAGTCAATGGCTACACCTTC. Translated: CASSQASLVNGYTF.